The clone carrying this TCR beta chain showed up many times. V lost 2 bases and J lost 9, with 11 bases in between. Germline CDR1 and CDR2: LGHDT and YNNKEL (reference sequence). The CDR3 contains 14 residues. TCRdb passed the 5' RACE reads through MiXCR, listing each CDR3 protein once. This repertoire shows around 44,000 distinct CDR3 sequences, 10% found once; its top ten account for about a sixth. The data derive from a study of spatial heterogeneity in lung cancer. Study context: Raw sequencing reads included, on average, more than eight appearances of each unique TCR and UMI combination.

This sample's time point: blood at routine non-recurrence follow-up after resection. The source material was PBMCs, sampled at follow-up. The chain carries TRBV3-1 and TRBJ1-6; no clear D gene. This receptor was taken from a female donor with early-stage non-small cell lung cancer. CDR3: CASSQSRFSSPLHF. As DNA, the CDR3 is TGTGCCAGCAGCCAATCTCGGTTTTCTTCACCCCTCCACTTT.